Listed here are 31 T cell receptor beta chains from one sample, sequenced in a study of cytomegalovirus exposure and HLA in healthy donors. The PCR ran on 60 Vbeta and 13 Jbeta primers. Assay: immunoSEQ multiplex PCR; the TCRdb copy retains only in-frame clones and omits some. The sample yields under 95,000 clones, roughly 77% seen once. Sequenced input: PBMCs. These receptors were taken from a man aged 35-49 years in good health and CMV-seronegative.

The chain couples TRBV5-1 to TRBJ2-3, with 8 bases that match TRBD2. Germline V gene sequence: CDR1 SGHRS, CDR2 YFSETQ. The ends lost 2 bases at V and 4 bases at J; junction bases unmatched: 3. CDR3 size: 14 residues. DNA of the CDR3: TGCGCCAGCAGCTTCTTCGGGGGGGCAGATACGCAGTATTTT. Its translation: CASSFFGGADTQYF. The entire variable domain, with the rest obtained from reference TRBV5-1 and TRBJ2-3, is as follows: KAGVTQTPRYLIKTRGQQVTLSCSPISGHRSVSWYQQTPGQGLQFLFEYFSETQRNKGNFPGRFSGRQFSNSRSEMNVSTLELGDSALYLCASSFFGGADTQYFGPGTRLTVL.

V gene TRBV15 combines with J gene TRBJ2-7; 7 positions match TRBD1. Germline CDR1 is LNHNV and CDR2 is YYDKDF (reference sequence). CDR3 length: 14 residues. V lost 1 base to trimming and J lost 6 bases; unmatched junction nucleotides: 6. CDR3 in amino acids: CATSRAGTVSEQYF. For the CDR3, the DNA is TGTGCCACCAGCAGAGCTGGGACAGTGAGCGAGCAGTACTTC. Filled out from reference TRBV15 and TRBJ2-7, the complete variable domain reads DAMVIQNPRYQVTQFGKPVTLSCSQTLNHNVMYWYQQKSSQAPKLLFHYYDKDFNNEADTPDNFQSRRPNTSFCFLDIRSPGLGDTAMYLCATSRAGTVSEQYFGPGTRLTVT.

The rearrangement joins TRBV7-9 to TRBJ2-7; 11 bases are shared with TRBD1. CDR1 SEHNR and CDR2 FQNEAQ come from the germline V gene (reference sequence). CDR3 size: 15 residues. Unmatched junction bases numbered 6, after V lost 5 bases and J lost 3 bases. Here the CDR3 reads CASSAPGTGGYEQYF. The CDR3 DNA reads TGTGCCAGCAGCGCCCCCGGGACAGGGGGCTACGAGCAGTACTTC.

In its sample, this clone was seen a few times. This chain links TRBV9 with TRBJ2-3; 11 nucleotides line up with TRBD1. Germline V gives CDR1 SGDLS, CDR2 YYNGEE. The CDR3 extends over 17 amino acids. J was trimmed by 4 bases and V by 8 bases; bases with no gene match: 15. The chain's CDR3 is CARDRGQGAKGADTQYF. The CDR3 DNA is TGTGCCAGGGACCGAGGACAGGGGGCGAAGGGCGCAGATACGCAGTATTTT.

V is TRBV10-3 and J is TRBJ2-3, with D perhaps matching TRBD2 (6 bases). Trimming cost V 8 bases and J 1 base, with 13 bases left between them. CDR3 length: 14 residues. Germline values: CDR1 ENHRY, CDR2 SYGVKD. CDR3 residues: CAISSSGGTDTQYF. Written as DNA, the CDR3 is TGTGCCATCTCCAGCTCGGGGGGCACAGATACGCAGTATTTT.

For the CDR3, the DNA is TGCAGCGTAACAGACAGGGTTGTGAACACTGAAGCTTTCTTT. Protein product: CSVTDRVVNTEAFF. The rearrangement uses TRBV29-1 and TRBJ1-1, with 7 bases that match TRBD1. Germline CDR1 reads SQVTM; CDR2 reads ANQGSEA. V dropped 6 bases and J dropped 0; count of bases not matched to a gene: 7. This CDR3 has 14 residues.

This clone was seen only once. Here the CDR3 DNA reads TGTGCCAGCAGCTTAACGGCAGGGAGGGGCTACGAGCAGTACTTC. It is translated as CASSLTAGRGYEQYF. The chain links TRBV7-9 to TRBJ2-7; 7 bases match TRBD2. CDR1 is SEHNR and CDR2 is FQNEAQ in the germline V gene (reference sequence). The CDR3 is 15 amino acids. V was clipped by 2 bases and J by 3 bases; unmatched bases: 7.

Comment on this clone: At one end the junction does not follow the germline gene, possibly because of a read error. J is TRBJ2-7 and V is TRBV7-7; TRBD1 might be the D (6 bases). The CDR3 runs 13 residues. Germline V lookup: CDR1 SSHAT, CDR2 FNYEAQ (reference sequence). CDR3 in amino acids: CASSPLQGGEQYF. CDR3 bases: TGTGCTAGCAGCCCCCTTCAAGGGGGCGAGCAGTACTTC.

The CDR3 is CASSNRVGHYGYTF. The CDR3 DNA sequence: TGTGCCAGCAGTAACAGGGTTGGGCACTATGGCTACACCTTC. V is TRBV6-5 and J is TRBJ1-2; TRBD1 is a possible D gene (6 bases). V was cut by 5 bases and J by 3 bases, with 13 bases left in between. The germline V gene has CDR1 MNHEY and CDR2 SVGAGI. This CDR3 is 14 amino acids long.

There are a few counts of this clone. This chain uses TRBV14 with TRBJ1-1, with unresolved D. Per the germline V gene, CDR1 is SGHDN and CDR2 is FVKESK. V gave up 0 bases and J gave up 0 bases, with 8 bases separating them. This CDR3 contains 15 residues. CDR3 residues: CASSQDTVMNTEAFF. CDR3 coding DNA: TGTGCCAGCAGCCAAGATACAGTGATGAACACTGAAGCTTTCTTT. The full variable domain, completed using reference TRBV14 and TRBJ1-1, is EAGVTQFPSHSVIEKGQTVTLRCDPISGHDNLYWYRRVMGKEIKFLLHFVKESKQDESGMPNNRFLAERTGGTYSTLKVQPAELEDSGVYFCASSQDTVMNTEAFFGQGTRLTVV.

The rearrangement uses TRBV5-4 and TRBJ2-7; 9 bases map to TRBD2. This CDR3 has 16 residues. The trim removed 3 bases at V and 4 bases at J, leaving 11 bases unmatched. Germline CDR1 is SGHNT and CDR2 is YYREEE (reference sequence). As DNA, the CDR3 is TGTGCCAGCAGCTCCTCATCTAGCGGGGCTTTGTACGAGCAGTACTTC. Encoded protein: CASSSSSSGALYEQYF.

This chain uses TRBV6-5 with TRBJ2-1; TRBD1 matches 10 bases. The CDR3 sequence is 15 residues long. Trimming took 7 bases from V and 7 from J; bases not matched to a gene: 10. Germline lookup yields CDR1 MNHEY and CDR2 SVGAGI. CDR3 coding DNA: TGTGCCAGCAATCCCGGGACAGGGGTTGGGAATGAGCAGTTCTTC. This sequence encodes CASNPGTGVGNEQFF.

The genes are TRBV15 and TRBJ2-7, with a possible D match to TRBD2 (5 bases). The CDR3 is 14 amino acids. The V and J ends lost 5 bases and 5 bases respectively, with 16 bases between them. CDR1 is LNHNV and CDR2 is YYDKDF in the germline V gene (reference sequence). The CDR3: CATSSEMDLNEQYF. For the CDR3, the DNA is TGTGCCACCAGCTCGGAAATGGACTTAAACGAGCAGTACTTC.

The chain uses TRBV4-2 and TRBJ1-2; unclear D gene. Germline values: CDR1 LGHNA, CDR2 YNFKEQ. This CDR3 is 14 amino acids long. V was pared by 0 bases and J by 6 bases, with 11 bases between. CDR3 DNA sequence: TGTGCCAGCAGCCAAGATTGGGCAGCGGATGGCTACACCTTC. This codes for CASSQDWAADGYTF.

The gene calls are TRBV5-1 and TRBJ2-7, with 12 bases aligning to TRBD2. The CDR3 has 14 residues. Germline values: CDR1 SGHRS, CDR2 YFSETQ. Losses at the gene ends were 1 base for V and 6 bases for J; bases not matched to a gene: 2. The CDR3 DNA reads TGCGCCAGCAGCTTGAGGACTAGCGGGATCGAGCAGTACTTC. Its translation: CASSLRTSGIEQYF.

This CDR3 reads CASSLTGQGTSGPLHF. CDR3 nucleotide sequence: TGTGCCAGCAGCTTAACGGGACAGGGCACCAGTGGACCCCTCCACTTT. The gene calls are TRBV7-9 and TRBJ1-6; 9 bases map to TRBD1. Germline V gene sequence: CDR1 SEHNR, CDR2 FQNEAQ (reference sequence). V was clipped by 2 bases and J by 12 bases; unmatched bases: 11. This CDR3 is built from 16 residues.

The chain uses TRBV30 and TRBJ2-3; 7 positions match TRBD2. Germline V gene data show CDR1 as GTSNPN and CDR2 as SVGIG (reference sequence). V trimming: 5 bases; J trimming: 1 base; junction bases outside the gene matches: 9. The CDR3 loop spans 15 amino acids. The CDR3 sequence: CAWAPGTIGTDTQYF. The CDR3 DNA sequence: TGTGCCTGGGCTCCCGGGACTATTGGCACAGATACGCAGTATTTT.

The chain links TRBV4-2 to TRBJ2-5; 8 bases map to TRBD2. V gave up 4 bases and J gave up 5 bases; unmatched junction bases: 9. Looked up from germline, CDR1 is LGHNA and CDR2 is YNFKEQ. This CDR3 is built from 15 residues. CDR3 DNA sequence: TGTGCCAGCAGCCCCCAGCGGGAGATGGGGGAGACCCAGTACTTC. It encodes CASSPQREMGETQYF.

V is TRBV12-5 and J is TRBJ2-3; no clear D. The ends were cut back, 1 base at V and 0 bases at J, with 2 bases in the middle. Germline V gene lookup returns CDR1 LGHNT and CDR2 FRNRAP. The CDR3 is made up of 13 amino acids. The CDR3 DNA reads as TGTGCTAGTGGTTTGGCGAGCACAGATACGCAGTATTTT. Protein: CASGLASTDTQYF.

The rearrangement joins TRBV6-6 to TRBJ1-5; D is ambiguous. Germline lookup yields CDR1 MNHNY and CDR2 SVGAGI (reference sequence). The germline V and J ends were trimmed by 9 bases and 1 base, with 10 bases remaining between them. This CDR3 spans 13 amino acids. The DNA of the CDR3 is TGTGCCAGTGGCAAAAAGAGCAATCAGCCCCAGCATTTT. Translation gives CASGKKSNQPQHF.

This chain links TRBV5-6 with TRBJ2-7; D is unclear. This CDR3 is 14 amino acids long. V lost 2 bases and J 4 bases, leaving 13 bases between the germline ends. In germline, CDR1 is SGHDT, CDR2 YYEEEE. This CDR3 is CASSFGSTVYEQYF. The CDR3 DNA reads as TGTGCCAGCAGCTTCGGTAGCACCGTATACGAGCAGTACTTC.

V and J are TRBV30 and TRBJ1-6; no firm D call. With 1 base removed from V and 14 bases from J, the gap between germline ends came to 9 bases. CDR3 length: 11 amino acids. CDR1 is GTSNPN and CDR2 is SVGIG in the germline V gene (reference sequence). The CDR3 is CAWSAYGTLHF. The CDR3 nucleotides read TGTGCCTGGAGTGCCTACGGGACCCTCCACTTT.

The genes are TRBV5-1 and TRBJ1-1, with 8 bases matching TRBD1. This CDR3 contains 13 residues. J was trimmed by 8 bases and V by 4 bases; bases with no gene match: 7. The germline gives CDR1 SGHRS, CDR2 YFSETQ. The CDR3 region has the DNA TGCGCCAGCAGCCCGCGGACAGGGTACGAAGCTTTCTTT. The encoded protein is CASSPRTGYEAFF.

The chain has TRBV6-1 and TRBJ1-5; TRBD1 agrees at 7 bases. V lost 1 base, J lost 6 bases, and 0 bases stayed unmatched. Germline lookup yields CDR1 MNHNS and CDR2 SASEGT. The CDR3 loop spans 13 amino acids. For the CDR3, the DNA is TGTGCCAGCAGTGAAGAGGGGGCTCAGCCCCAGCATTTT. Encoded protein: CASSEEGAQPQHF.

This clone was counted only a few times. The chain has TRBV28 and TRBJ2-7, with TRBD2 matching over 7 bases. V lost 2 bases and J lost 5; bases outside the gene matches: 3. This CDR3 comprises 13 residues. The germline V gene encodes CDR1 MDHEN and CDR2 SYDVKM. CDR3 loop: CASSLRGLHEQYF. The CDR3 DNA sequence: TGTGCCAGCAGTTTAAGGGGACTACACGAGCAGTACTTC.

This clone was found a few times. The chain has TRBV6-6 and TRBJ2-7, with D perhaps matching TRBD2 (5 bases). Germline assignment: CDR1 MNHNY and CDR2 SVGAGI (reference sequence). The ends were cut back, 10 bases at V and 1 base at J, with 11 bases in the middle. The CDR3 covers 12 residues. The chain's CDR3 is CATGRGSYEQYF. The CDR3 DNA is TGTGCCACTGGCCGGGGTTCCTACGAGCAGTACTTC.

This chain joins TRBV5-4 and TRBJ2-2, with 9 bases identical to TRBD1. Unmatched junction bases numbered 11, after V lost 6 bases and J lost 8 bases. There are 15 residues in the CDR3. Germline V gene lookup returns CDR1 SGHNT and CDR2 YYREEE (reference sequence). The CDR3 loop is CASTPGQGSSGELFF. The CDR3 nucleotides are TGTGCCAGCACCCCGGGACAGGGTTCATCTGGGGAGCTGTTTTTT.

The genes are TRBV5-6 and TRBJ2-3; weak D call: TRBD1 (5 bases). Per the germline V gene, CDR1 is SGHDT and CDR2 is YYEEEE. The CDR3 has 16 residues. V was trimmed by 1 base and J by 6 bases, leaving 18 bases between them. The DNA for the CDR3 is TGTGCCAGCAGCTTGATGGGGCCGCGAACCAGGGATACGCAGTATTTT. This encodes CASSLMGPRTRDTQYF.

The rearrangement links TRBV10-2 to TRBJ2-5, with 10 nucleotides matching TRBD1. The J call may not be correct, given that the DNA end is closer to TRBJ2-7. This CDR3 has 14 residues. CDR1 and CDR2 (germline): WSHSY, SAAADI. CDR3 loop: CASRAGQGIYEQYF. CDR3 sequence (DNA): TGCGCCAGCAGGGCGGGACAGGGGATCTACGAGCAGTACTTC.

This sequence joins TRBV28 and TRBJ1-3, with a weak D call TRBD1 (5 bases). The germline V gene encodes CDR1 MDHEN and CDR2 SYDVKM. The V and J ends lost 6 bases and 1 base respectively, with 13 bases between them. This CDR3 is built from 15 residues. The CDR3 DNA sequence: TGTGCCAGCAGCACCGGGGGTTGGTCTGGAAACACCATATATTTT. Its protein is CASSTGGWSGNTIYF.

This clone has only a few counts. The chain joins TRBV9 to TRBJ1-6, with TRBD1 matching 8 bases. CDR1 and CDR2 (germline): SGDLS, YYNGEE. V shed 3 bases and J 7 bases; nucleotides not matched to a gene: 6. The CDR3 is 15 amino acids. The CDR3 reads CASSEYGQGNSPLHF. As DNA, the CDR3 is TGTGCCAGCAGCGAATACGGACAGGGCAATTCACCCCTCCACTTT. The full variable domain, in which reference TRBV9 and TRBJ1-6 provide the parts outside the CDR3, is DSGVTQTPKHLITATGQRVTLRCSPRSGDLSVYWYQQSLDQGLQFLIQYYNGEERAKGNILERFSAQQFPDLHSELNLSSLELGDSALYFCASSEYGQGNSPLHFGNGTRLTVT.